This T cell receptor beta chain was profiled in a study of cytotoxic CD8 clonotypes in ibrutinib-treated CLL. Background on the study: Researchers reported around 10 relapsed/refractory and fewer than 16 treatment-naive patients, roughly 17 of them IGHV unmutated. With a range of 6 to 36, the median treatment time before response samples were taken was eleven to twelve months. Findings and caveats of the study: Exceeding age-matched healthy donors, baseline clonality also tracked the counts of circulating CD8+ T cells.

The V end lost 6 bases, the J end lost 1 base, and 15 bases lay between the germline ends. The CDR3 has 15 amino acids. Per germline, CDR1 MNHEY and CDR2 SMNVEV (reference sequence). Produced via immunoSEQ multiplex PCR; TCRdb's table is partial and in-frame only. This table has about 7,600 clones, under 85% appearing once. Comments on this clone: Its antigen is as yet unknown.

The chain joins TRBV27 to TRBJ1-1; perhaps TRBD1 as D (5 bases). The sequence came from a human donor with chronic lymphocytic leukemia. The sequencing used PBMCs, collected before ibrutinib treatment. CDR3 sequence reads: CASRTQLTGNTEAFF. CDR3 sequence (DNA): TGTGCCAGCAGGACCCAGCTAACAGGGAACACTGAAGCTTTCTTT.